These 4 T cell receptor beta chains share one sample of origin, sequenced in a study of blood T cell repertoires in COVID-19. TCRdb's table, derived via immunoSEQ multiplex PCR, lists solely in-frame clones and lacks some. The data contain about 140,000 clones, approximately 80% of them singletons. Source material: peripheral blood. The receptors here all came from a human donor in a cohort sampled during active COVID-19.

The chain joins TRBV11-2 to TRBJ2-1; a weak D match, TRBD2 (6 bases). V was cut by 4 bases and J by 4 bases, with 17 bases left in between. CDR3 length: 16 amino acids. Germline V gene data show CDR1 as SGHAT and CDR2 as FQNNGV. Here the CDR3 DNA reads TGTGCCAGCAGCTCGCGGACTACCCAGTCGTACAATGAGCAGTTCTTC. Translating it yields CASSSRTTQSYNEQFF.

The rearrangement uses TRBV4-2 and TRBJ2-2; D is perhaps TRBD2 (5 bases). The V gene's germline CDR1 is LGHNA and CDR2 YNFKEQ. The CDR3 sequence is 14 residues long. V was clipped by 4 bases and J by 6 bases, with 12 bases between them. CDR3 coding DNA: TGTGCCAGCAGCCTAACGAGGGCGTCCGGGGAGCTGTTTTTT. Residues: CASSLTRASGELFF.

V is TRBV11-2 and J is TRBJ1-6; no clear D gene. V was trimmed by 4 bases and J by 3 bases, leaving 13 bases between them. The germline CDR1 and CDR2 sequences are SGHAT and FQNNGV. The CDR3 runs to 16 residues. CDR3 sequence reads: CASSSRTRDYNSPLHF. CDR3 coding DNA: TGTGCCAGCAGCTCCCGGACCCGGGACTATAATTCACCCCTCCACTTT.

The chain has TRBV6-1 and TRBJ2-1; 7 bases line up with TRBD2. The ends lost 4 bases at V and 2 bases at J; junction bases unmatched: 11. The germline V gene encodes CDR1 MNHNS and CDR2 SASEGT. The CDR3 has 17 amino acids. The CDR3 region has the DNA TGTGCCAGCAGTGGACCCTTAGCGGGTGGGACCTACAATGAGCAGTTCTTC. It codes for CASSGPLAGGTYNEQFF.